This T cell receptor (beta chain) was obtained from a study of control samples from healthy donors and cancer patients. CDR1 is SNHLY, CDR2 FYNNEI, per germline. The CDR3 contains 15 residues. Trimming shortened V by 6 bases and J by 0 bases, and 12 bases separated the two germline ends. This clone has just a few counts. Generated by immunoSEQ multiplex PCR, the TCRdb table keeps only in-frame clones and is missing some. The sample has 100,000 or so clones, around 89% seen once. This TCR was recovered from a man between 25 and 39 years old in good health. J is TRBJ1-5 and V is TRBV2; no clear D. Sequencing was carried out using blood. The CDR3 sequence is CASSRTRNSNQPQHF. CDR3 bases: TGTGCCAGCAGCCGAACGCGGAATAGCAATCAGCCCCAGCATTTT.